This record covers a single T cell receptor (beta chain). These data come from a study of blood T cell repertoires in COVID-19. Across the study: COVID-19 samples from acute and convalescent phases originated in the United States, Italy and Spain. Sample material is recorded as cDNA or gDNA derived from T cells, B-cell-depleted T cells, or PBMCs.

Original processing notes: Counts of nucleated cells, estimated from reference gene primer amplification, were obtained. Profiling relied on immunoSEQ multiplex PCR, and the TCRdb table lists in-frame clones only, not all of them. V and J calls and clone size are given by that table; D and trimming were obtained from the DNA. The sample consists of approximately 450,000 clones, approximately 90% of them appearing once. Allocation to cohorts depended on clinical history reported by the participants. Trimming pared 4 bases from V and 5 bases from J, leaving 12 bases between. The CDR3 length is 14 residues. The germline CDR1 and CDR2 sequences are MNHEY and SVGEGT.

The sequenced material came from PBMCs or T cells enriched from blood (not recorded which). The V and J genes are TRBV6-2 or TRBV6-3 and TRBJ2-4; D is perhaps TRBD2 (5 bases). This receptor was obtained from a woman in her late teens or twenties with acute COVID-19. This CDR3 reads CASSSPLSENIQYF. The CDR3 DNA reads TGTGCCAGCAGTTCCCCCCTTAGCGAAAACATTCAGTACTTC.